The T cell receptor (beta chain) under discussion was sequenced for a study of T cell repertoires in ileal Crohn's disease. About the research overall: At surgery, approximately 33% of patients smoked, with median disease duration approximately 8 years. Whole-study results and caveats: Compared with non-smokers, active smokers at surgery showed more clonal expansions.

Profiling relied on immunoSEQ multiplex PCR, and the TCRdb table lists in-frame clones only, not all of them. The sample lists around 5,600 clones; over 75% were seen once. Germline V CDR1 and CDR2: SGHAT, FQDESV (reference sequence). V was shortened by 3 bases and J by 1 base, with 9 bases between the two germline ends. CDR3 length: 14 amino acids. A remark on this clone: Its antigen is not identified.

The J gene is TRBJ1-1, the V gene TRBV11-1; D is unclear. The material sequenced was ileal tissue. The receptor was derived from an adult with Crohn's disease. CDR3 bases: TGTGCCAGCAGCTTCGCGGAGAAGAACACTGAAGCTTTCTTT. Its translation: CASSFAEKNTEAFF.